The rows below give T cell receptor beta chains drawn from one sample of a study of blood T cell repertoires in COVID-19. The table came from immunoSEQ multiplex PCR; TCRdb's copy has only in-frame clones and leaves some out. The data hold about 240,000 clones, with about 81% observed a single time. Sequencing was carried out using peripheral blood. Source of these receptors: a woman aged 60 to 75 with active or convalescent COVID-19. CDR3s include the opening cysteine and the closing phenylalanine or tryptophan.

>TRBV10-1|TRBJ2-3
CASSRQETDTQYF
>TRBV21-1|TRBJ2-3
CASSNGLAGGPRADTQYF
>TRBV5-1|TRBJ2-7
CASSWPRTGVYEQYF
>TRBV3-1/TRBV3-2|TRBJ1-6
CASSQGASGTGSSPLHF
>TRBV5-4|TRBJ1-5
CASSSGGSNQPQHF
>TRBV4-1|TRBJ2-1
CASSQDPGTSGLEQFF
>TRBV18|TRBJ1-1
CASSSGTAGWLGNTEAFF
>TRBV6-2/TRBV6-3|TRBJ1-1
CASSYHIAGPGAFF
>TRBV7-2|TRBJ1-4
CASSLRTGEEKLFF
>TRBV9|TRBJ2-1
CASSVSGNEQFF
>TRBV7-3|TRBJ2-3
CASSSGSGGTTDTQYF
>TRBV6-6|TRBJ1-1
CASSYGRRDLAFF
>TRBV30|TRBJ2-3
CAWSFPGGPSTDTQYF
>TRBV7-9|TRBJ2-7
CASSLATGPKSYEQYF
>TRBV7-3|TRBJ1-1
CASSLMGQGEAFF
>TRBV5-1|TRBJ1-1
CATKSGGTEAFF
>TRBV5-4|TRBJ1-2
CASSLVFPGNGYTF
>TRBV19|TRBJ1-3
CASSIRGGVSSGNTIYF
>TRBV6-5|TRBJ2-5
CASSPFGGAGGTQYF
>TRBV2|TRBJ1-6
CASRVRTGDGSPLHF
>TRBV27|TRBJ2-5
CASSARPAVQGTQYF
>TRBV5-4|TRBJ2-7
CASSNRTGAKQYF
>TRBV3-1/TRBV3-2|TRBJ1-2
CASSVTGVGYTF
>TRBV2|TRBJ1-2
CASRGVGGGYGYTF
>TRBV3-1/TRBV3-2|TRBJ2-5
CASSRPGGGETQYF
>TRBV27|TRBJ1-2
CASSRNRGTLYGYTF
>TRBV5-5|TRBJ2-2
CASSPLTGRNTGELFF
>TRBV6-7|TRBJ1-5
CASTGRPQHF
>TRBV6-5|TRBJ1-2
CASTAGPPYGYTF
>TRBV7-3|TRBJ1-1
CASSLDRVSSEAFF
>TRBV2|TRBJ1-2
CASSDRGYGYTF
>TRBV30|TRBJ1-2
CAWSVALQGADGYTF
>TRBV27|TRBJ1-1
CASSPTRGGTEAFF
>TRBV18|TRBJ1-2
CASSPRSGTGDGGYGYTF
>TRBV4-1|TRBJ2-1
CASSQDRGASYRGYNEQFF
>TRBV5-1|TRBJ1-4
CASSLMGQVNEKLFF
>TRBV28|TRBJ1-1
CASSLGGTGGTEAFF
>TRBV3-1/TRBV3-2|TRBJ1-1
CASSQGATGGHTEAFF
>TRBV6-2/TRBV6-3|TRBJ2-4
CASSWVGGGVKNIQYF
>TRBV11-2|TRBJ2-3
CASSPRTDTDTQYF
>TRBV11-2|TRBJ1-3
CASSLGHSGNTIYF
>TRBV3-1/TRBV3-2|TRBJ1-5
CASRPRQGLNQPQHF
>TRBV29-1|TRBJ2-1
CSALTGETSYNEQFF
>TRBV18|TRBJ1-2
CASSPAGTGGNFYGYTF
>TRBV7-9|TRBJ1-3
CASSPGQLYSGNTIYF
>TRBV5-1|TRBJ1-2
CASSMWSGVGAGYTF
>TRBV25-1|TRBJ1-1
CASRGDRNRGSTEAFF
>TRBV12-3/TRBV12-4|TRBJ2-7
CASSPQGYEQYF
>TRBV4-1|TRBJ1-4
CASSPRRGQQGEKLFF
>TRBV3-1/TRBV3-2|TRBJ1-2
CASSQAEGWGYGYTF
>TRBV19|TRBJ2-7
CASRTGTGLQYEQYF
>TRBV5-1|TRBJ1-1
CASSAGSNTEAFF
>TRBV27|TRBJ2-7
CASSLGRGSYEQYF
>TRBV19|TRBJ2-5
CASSINRGQETQYF
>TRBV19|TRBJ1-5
CASSVEPGQPQHF
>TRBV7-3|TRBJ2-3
CASSFGTGADTQYF
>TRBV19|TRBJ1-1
CASSLKGGPPGTEAFF
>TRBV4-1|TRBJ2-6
CASSLTMDTASFTGANVLTF
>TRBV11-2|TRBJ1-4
CASSPQTFREKLFF
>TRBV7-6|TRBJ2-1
CASSLGGGPPGEQFF